This T cell receptor beta chain derives from a study of blood T cell repertoires in COVID-19. Study summary: In each case, the material was cDNA or gDNA derived from T cells, B-cell-depleted T cells, or PBMCs.

Sequenced by immunoSEQ multiplex PCR; TCRdb stores in-frame clones only, minus some. The sample contains 100,000 to 150,000 clones, over 55% of which appear only once. Looked up from germline, CDR1 is LNHNV and CDR2 is YYDKDF (reference sequence). Deletions cut 0 bases from V and 6 bases from J, with 14 bases between. The length of the CDR3 is 16 residues. The receptor was derived from a woman in her 70s with acute or convalescent COVID-19. Sequenced: peripheral blood. The V call is TRBV15, the J call TRBJ2-2, with a tentative D call TRBD2 (5 bases). CDR3 loop: CATSRDVASWSGELFF. CDR3 in DNA: TGTGCCACCAGCAGAGATGTGGCTAGCTGGTCCGGGGAGCTGTTTTTT.